The T cell receptor beta chain described here comes from a study of T cell changes during pregnancy in multiple sclerosis. Produced via immunoSEQ multiplex PCR; TCRdb's table is partial and in-frame only. The table records tens of thousands of clones, under 95% of them present only once. The CDR3 has 16 amino acids. V lost 0 bases and J lost 3; bases outside the gene matches: 5. The germline gives CDR1 MNHNY, CDR2 SVGAGI (reference sequence). The genes are TRBV6-6 and TRBJ1-5; 7 bases fit TRBD1. The sample consisted of CD4+ T cells from peripheral blood mononuclear cells, taken in the second trimester of pregnancy. The sequence was collected from a female donor in good health, enrolled as a control in a pregnancy study. CDR3 in amino acids: CASSYSRTGFNQPQHF. Here the CDR3 DNA reads TGTGCCAGCAGTTACTCCAGGACAGGATTCAATCAGCCCCAGCATTTT.